Shown below are 30 T cell receptor beta chains from a single sample sequenced in a study of shared clonotypes between healthy human individuals. Naive CD8 cells, CD45RO-negative and positively selected for CCR7, excluded terminally differentiated effector memory CD45RA+ cells. The table came from immunoSEQ multiplex PCR; TCRdb's copy has only in-frame clones and leaves some out. The sample shows about 800,000 clones, about 97% of them seen only once. Sequencing used naive CD8+ T cells sorted from blood. These receptor sequences come from a man under 40 in good health.

In its sample, this clone was seen a few times. Other DNA sequences in the sample encode the same CDR3. V usage is TRBV27 and J usage is TRBJ1-1, with 11 bases lining up with TRBD1. The J segment lost 1 base and the V segment lost 2 bases, leaving 0 bases of the junction unmatched. Looked up from germline, CDR1 is MNHEY and CDR2 is SMNVEV (reference sequence). The CDR3 spans 15 residues. CDR3 protein: CASSLGTGGNTEAFF. The CDR3, as DNA: TGTGCCAGCAGTTTAGGGACAGGGGGGAACACTGAAGCTTTCTTT.

The chain combines TRBV11-3 with TRBJ1-5; D uncertain. V shed 5 bases and J shed 6 bases, with 8 bases lying between them. CDR1 and CDR2 (germline): SGHNT, YENEEA. The length of the CDR3 is 12 residues. The CDR3 coding sequence is TGTGCCAGCAGCCCCTCAATTCAGCCCCAGCATTTT. It is translated as CASSPSIQPQHF.

V usage is TRBV5-4 and J usage is TRBJ2-7, with D perhaps assigned TRBD1 or TRBD2 (5 bases each). Trimming shortened V by 5 bases and J by 2 bases, and 17 bases separated the two germline ends. This CDR3 spans 15 amino acids. Germline V CDR1 and CDR2: SGHNT, YYREEE (reference sequence). Written as DNA, the CDR3 is TGTGCCAGCAGTTCTGCCGGGACGGAGACCTACGAGCAGTACTTC. Its translation is CASSSAGTETYEQYF.

This sequence joins TRBV7-2 and TRBJ2-7; D call uncertain. CDR1 is SGHTA and CDR2 is FQGNSA in the germline V gene. This CDR3 contains 13 residues. Trimming left V 5 bases short and J 4 bases short, with 12 bases between. The CDR3 DNA sequence: TGTGCCAGCAGCCTGATCTCAACGTACGAGCAGTACTTC. It translates to CASSLISTYEQYF.

This chain links TRBV27 with TRBJ2-1; 16 bases agree with TRBD2. Germline V lookup: CDR1 MNHEY, CDR2 SMNVEV (reference sequence). V was clipped by 5 bases and J by 4 bases; unmatched bases: 5. This CDR3 is 17 amino acids long. As DNA, the CDR3 is TGTGCCAGCAGTAAACCGGGACTAGCGGGAGGGTACAATGAGCAGTTCTTC. As protein: CASSKPGLAGGYNEQFF.

This clone came up once. For the CDR3, the DNA is TGCGCCAGCAGCCAAGAGGGAGCGGGAGGTCTCAACGAGCAGTACTTC. It is translated as CASSQEGAGGLNEQYF. This chain connects TRBV4-1 to TRBJ2-7, with TRBD2 matching over 9 bases. The V segment lost 0 bases and the J segment 5 bases; nucleotides outside the gene matches: 8. This CDR3 is built from 16 residues. Germline-derived CDR1 and CDR2 are MGHRA and YSYEKL.

This chain joins TRBV2 and TRBJ2-7; D uncertain. Trimming left V 8 bases short and J 4 bases short, with 21 bases between. The CDR3 consists of 15 residues. Germline V lookup: CDR1 SNHLY, CDR2 FYNNEI. CDR3 residues: CASYKVARQEYEQYF. For the CDR3, the DNA is TGTGCCAGCTATAAAGTCGCTAGACAAGAATACGAGCAGTACTTC. The full variable domain, rest sourced from reference TRBV2 and TRBJ2-7, is EPEVTQTPSHQVTQMGQEVILRCVPISNHLYFYWYRQILGQKVEFLVSFYNNEISEKSEIFDDQFSVERPDGSNFTLKIRSTKLEDSAMYFCASYKVARQEYEQYFGPGTRLTVT.

J is TRBJ2-7 and V is TRBV5-4, with TRBD2 matching over 7 bases. With 7 bases clipped from V and 6 bases from J, the junction kept 7 bases outside the gene matches. Germline lookup yields CDR1 SGHNT and CDR2 YYREEE (reference sequence). The CDR3 consists of 12 residues. The CDR3 loop reads CASGGVAAEQYF. The CDR3, as DNA: TGTGCCAGCGGGGGGGTAGCCGCCGAGCAGTACTTC.

The chain couples TRBV7-2 to TRBJ2-7; D call uncertain. This CDR3 is 14 amino acids long. Germline V gives CDR1 SGHTA, CDR2 FQGNSA. The V gene lost 5 bases and the J gene lost 1 base, with 12 bases spanning the gap. The CDR3 nucleotides read TGTGCCAGCAGCACCTACACCGCTTCCTACGAGCAGTACTTC. The encoded protein is CASSTYTASYEQYF.

This chain uses TRBV4-1 with TRBJ1-4; no firm D call. Germline CDR1 reads MGHRA; CDR2 reads YSYEKL. V was pared by 1 base and J by 8 bases, with 5 bases between. This CDR3 has 12 amino acids. The CDR3 sequence: CASSQGVEKLFF. The CDR3 DNA follows: TGCGCCAGCAGCCAAGGGGTAGAAAAACTGTTTTTT.

In the case of this clone: The same CDR3 also results from other DNA sequences found in this sample. The chain links TRBV9 to TRBJ1-1; D gene unclear. The CDR3 sequence is 14 residues long. Germline CDR1 is SGDLS and CDR2 is YYNGEE. Trimming shortened V by 0 bases and J by 0 bases, and 6 bases separated the two germline ends. CDR3 in DNA: TGTGCCAGCAGCGTAGGTGGGATGAACACTGAAGCTTTCTTT. This sequence encodes CASSVGGMNTEAFF.

The rearrangement joins TRBV28 to TRBJ1-1; D remains unclear. This CDR3 has 13 residues. CDR1 MDHEN and CDR2 SYDVKM come from the germline V gene. Between the trimmed V and J ends, which lost 7 bases and 3 bases, there was a span of 12 bases. The CDR3 loop is CASIAAGDTEAFF. The CDR3 DNA follows: TGTGCCAGCATCGCCGCGGGTGACACTGAAGCTTTCTTT.

This chain uses TRBV7-3 with TRBJ2-1; a possible D gene is TRBD1 (6 bases). Germline V gives CDR1 SGHTA, CDR2 FQGTGA. The germline V and J ends were trimmed by 5 bases and 9 bases, with 23 bases remaining between them. The CDR3 is 16 amino acids. This CDR3 reads CASSPMAGTIMGEQFF. As DNA, the CDR3 is TGTGCCAGCAGCCCGATGGCAGGGACAATCATGGGTGAGCAGTTCTTC.

The V and J genes are TRBV7-8 and TRBJ2-7, with D perhaps being TRBD1 or TRBD2 (5 bases each). Germline values: CDR1 SGHVS, CDR2 FQNEAQ. Between the trimmed V and J ends, which lost 0 bases and 0 bases, there was a span of 15 bases. This CDR3 has 17 residues. CDR3 nucleotide sequence: TGTGCCAGCAGCTTAGCGGGACGGAAAAGCAGCTCCTACGAGCAGTACTTC. Its protein is CASSLAGRKSSSYEQYF.

V usage is TRBV7-8 and J usage is TRBJ1-2; D perhaps matches TRBD1 (5 bases). V gave up 3 bases and J gave up 9 bases, with 17 bases separating them. There are 14 residues in the CDR3. CDR1 SGHVS and CDR2 FQNEAQ come from the germline V gene. The CDR3 region has the DNA TGTGCCAGCAGCTTCCGGGACTTTGGGATGAGCTACACCTTC. Residues: CASSFRDFGMSYTF.

The rearrangement joins TRBV14 to TRBJ2-3, with TRBD1 as a possible D gene (6 bases). The germline V gene has CDR1 SGHDN and CDR2 FVKESK. The CDR3 spans 17 residues. Trimming removed 1 base from V and 2 bases from J, with 16 bases in between. The CDR3 is CASSQGYSTGPTDTQYF. Written as DNA, the CDR3 is TGTGCCAGCAGCCAAGGGTATAGTACAGGGCCCACAGATACGCAGTATTTT.

This chain links TRBV7-6 with TRBJ2-7; D remains unclear. CDR1 SGHVS and CDR2 FNYEAQ come from the germline V gene. The CDR3 contains 11 residues. V was pared by 9 bases and J by 5 bases, with 11 bases between. CDR3 DNA: TGTGCCAGGCAGGTTCAAAACGAGCAGTACTTC. Translation: CARQVQNEQYF.

The V and J genes are TRBV5-5 and TRBJ1-2, with D tentatively TRBD1 (6 bases). Germline-derived CDR1 and CDR2 are SGHKS and YYEKEE (reference sequence). This CDR3 spans 13 amino acids. V was pared by 2 bases and J by 8 bases, with 13 bases between. The CDR3 loop is CASSLQGKRGYTF. In DNA, the CDR3 is TGTGCCAGCAGCTTACAGGGTAAACGCGGCTACACCTTC. Complete variable domain (other parts from reference TRBV5-5 and TRBJ1-2): DAGVTQSPTHLIKTRGQQVTLRCSPISGHKSVSWYQQVLGQGPQFIFQYYEKEERGRGNFPDRFSARQFPNYSSELNVNALLLGDSALYLCASSLQGKRGYTFGSGTRLTVV.

The gene calls are TRBV27 and TRBJ1-5, with D tentatively TRBD1 (5 bases). Trimming cost V 3 bases and J 4 bases, with 7 bases left between them. CDR3 size: 13 residues. Germline V gives CDR1 MNHEY, CDR2 SMNVEV (reference sequence). The CDR3 region has the DNA TGTGCCAGCAGTTTCTCAGGGAATCAGCCCCAGCATTTT. Protein product: CASSFSGNQPQHF.

V is TRBV29-1 and J is TRBJ2-7; 7 nucleotides line up with TRBD1. The CDR3 contains 13 residues. Per germline, CDR1 SQVTM and CDR2 ANQGSEA. V lost 6 bases and J lost 5; bases outside the gene matches: 10. As DNA, the CDR3 is TGCAGCGTCCTGACAGGGAGTTCCCACGAGCAGTACTTC. Protein product: CSVLTGSSHEQYF.

The chain joins TRBV7-9 to TRBJ1-2; D ambiguous. The CDR3 runs to 13 residues. V shed 4 bases and J shed 4 bases, with 10 bases lying between them. Germline lookup yields CDR1 SEHNR and CDR2 FQNEAQ (reference sequence). CDR3 sequence: CASSSDLTYGYTF. The DNA for the CDR3 is TGTGCCAGCAGCTCAGACCTGACCTATGGCTACACCTTC. The full variable domain, its missing parts supplied by reference TRBV7-9 and TRBJ1-2, is DTGVSQNPRHKITKRGQNVTFRCDPISEHNRLYWYRQTLGQGPEFLTYFQNEAQLEKSRLLSDRFSAERPKGSFSTLEIQRTEQGDSAMYLCASSSDLTYGYTFGSGTRLTVV.

In its sample, this clone was seen a few times. The chain carries TRBV10-2 and TRBJ1-2, with a tentative D call TRBD1 (5 bases). CDR3 size: 17 residues. Trimming took 0 bases from V and 6 from J, leaving 20 bases between them. Germline CDR1 and CDR2: WSHSY and SAAADI. CDR3 sequence (DNA): TGCGCCAGCAGTGAGTCGAAGAGGGGCAGGTTGTTCGATGGCTACACCTTC. Encoded protein: CASSESKRGRLFDGYTF.

With respect to this clone: This CDR3 is also generated by other DNA sequences in the sample. The chain recombines TRBV9 with TRBJ2-7; D may match TRBD1 or TRBD2 (5 bases each). The V end was cut by 2 bases, the J end by 0 bases, with 6 bases between. The CDR3 runs to 13 residues. Germline values: CDR1 SGDLS, CDR2 YYNGEE. The CDR3, as DNA: TGTGCCAGCAGCGTCGGGGCCTCCTACGAGCAGTACTTC. This sequence encodes CASSVGASYEQYF. Full variable domain (remainder filled in from reference TRBV9 and TRBJ2-7): DSGVTQTPKHLITATGQRVTLRCSPRSGDLSVYWYQQSLDQGLQFLIQYYNGEERAKGNILERFSAQQFPDLHSELNLSSLELGDSALYFCASSVGASYEQYFGPGTRLTVT.

As for this clone: Other DNA sequences of this sample code for an identical CDR3. V usage is TRBV27 and J usage is TRBJ2-7; TRBD1 aligns across 8 bases. The CDR3 is 12 amino acids. Germline values: CDR1 MNHEY, CDR2 SMNVEV (reference sequence). With V trimmed by 2 bases and J by 7 bases, 1 base remained unmatched. CDR3 nucleotide sequence: TGTGCCAGCAGTTTAGGGACAGGAGAGCAGTACTTC. Translation: CASSLGTGEQYF.

This chain joins TRBV6-4 and TRBJ1-4, with 10 bases lining up with TRBD1. From germline, CDR1 is MRHNA and CDR2 SNTAGT. The V and J ends lost 3 bases and 4 bases, in that order; junction bases with no gene match: 11. The CDR3 sequence is 18 residues long. This CDR3 is CASSEYRDRGDHNEKLFF. The CDR3, as DNA: TGTGCCAGCAGTGAATACCGGGACAGGGGTGACCATAATGAAAAACTGTTTTTT.

J is TRBJ2-1 and V is TRBV9, with D perhaps matching TRBD1 (5 bases). The CDR3 covers 13 residues. Trimming took off 2 bases at V and 10 bases at J, with 13 bases between the two ends. Germline V CDR1 and CDR2: SGDLS, YYNGEE. CDR3 residues: CASSVDTPNEQFF. DNA for the CDR3: TGTGCCAGCAGCGTGGACACTCCTAACGAGCAGTTCTTC.

V usage is TRBV7-2 and J usage is TRBJ2-1; 8 bases are a match to TRBD1. V lost 5 bases, J lost 5 bases, and 14 bases stayed unmatched. The CDR3 spans 17 residues. From germline, CDR1 is SGHTA and CDR2 FQGNSA. CDR3 residues: CASSKTGADTYNNEQFF. The CDR3 DNA is TGTGCCAGCAGCAAGACAGGGGCTGATACGTATAACAATGAGCAGTTCTTC.

The chain carries TRBV6-1 and TRBJ2-7; D remains unclear. The CDR3 extends over 14 amino acids. CDR1 is MNHNS and CDR2 is SASEGT in the germline V gene. Deletions cut 4 bases from V and 4 bases from J, with 14 bases between. The CDR3 DNA is TGTGCCAGCAGTGGGCGCGCTCTGGGATACGAGCAGTACTTC. Translation: CASSGRALGYEQYF.

This rearrangement joins TRBV27 to TRBJ2-7; D unresolved. CDR1 and CDR2 (germline): MNHEY, SMNVEV (reference sequence). CDR3 length: 13 residues. The V gene lost 5 bases and the J gene lost 3 bases, with 11 bases spanning the gap. In DNA, the CDR3 is TGTGCCAGCAGTATTCCCCCCAGCTACGAGCAGTACTTC. It is translated as CASSIPPSYEQYF.

The rearrangement links TRBV7-3 to TRBJ2-2; D is perhaps TRBD2 (5 bases). Germline-derived CDR1 and CDR2 are SGHTA and FQGTGA. The V end was cut by 5 bases, the J end by 6 bases, with 16 bases between. The CDR3 contains 15 residues. The CDR3 nucleotides are TGTGCCAGCAGCCCGCCGGGAAGTGGAGCCGGGGAGCTGTTTTTT. This sequence encodes CASSPPGSGAGELFF.